The 13 T cell receptor beta chains below come from one sample, sequenced in a study of cytomegalovirus exposure and HLA in healthy donors. The PCR contained 60 Vbeta and 13 Jbeta primers. Produced via immunoSEQ multiplex PCR; TCRdb's table is partial and in-frame only. The sample lists around 150,000 clones; 70% to 80% were seen once. The sample comprised PBMCs. The source of these receptors is a human donor in good health.

The chain has TRBV28 and TRBJ2-5, with D perhaps TRBD1 (6 bases). Deletions cut 2 bases from V and 3 bases from J, with 13 bases between. The CDR3 contains 15 residues. Germline values: CDR1 MDHEN, CDR2 SYDVKM. This chain's CDR3 is CASSLTGTQKETQYF. Here the CDR3 DNA reads TGTGCCAGCAGTTTAACCGGGACACAGAAAGAGACCCAGTACTTC.

The chain is built from TRBV7-6 and TRBJ2-5, with unresolved D. The CDR3 is 13 residues long. V was cut by 11 bases and J by 3 bases, with 16 bases left in between. CDR1 and CDR2 (germline): SGHVS, FNYEAQ. The CDR3 bases are TGTGCCTCTGCGGATGAATTGGAAGAGACCCAGTACTTC. Its translation: CASADELEETQYF. Together with reference TRBV7-6 and TRBJ2-5, the CDR3 gives the full variable domain: GAGVSQSPRYKVTKRGQDVALRCDPISGHVSLYWYRQALGQGPEFLTYFNYEAQQDKSGLPNDRFSAERPEGSISTLTIQRTEQRDSAMYRCASADELEETQYFGPGTRLLVL.

This chain uses TRBV5-4 with TRBJ2-7; 9 bases match TRBD2. Germline V gene data show CDR1 as SGHNT and CDR2 as YYREEE (reference sequence). V was clipped by 4 bases and J by 2 bases; unmatched bases: 7. The CDR3 sequence is 15 residues long. CDR3: CASSPSLAGTYEQYF. Here the CDR3 DNA reads TGTGCCAGCAGCCCATCGCTAGCGGGAACCTACGAGCAGTACTTC.

The gene calls are TRBV25-1 and TRBJ2-6; no reliable D call. Trimming cost V 3 bases and J 0 bases, with 15 bases left between them. Germline V gene data show CDR1 as MGHDK and CDR2 as SYGVNS. The CDR3 is 18 amino acids. This chain's CDR3 is CASSEVARPNSGANVLTF. The CDR3 DNA is TGTGCCAGCAGTGAGGTGGCCAGGCCAAACTCTGGGGCCAACGTCCTGACTTTC.

The genes are TRBV30 and TRBJ1-2, with TRBD1 identical over 8 bases. CDR1 is GTSNPN and CDR2 is SVGIG in the germline V gene (reference sequence). V dropped 3 bases and J dropped 6; count of bases not matched to a gene: 12. The CDR3 totals 15 residues. The CDR3 sequence is CAWSPGQGLPNGYTF. In DNA, the CDR3 is TGTGCCTGGAGCCCCGGACAGGGCCTCCCCAATGGCTACACCTTC.

The chain joins TRBV30 to TRBJ1-3; no reliable D call. CDR3 length: 13 amino acids. Germline CDR1 GTSNPN, CDR2 SVGIG (reference sequence). Trimming shortened V by 2 bases and J by 0 bases, and 5 bases separated the two germline ends. CDR3 sequence: CAWSIHSGNTIYF. DNA for the CDR3: TGTGCCTGGAGTATCCACTCTGGAAACACCATATATTTT. The full variable domain, in which reference TRBV30 and TRBJ1-3 provide the parts outside the CDR3, is SQTIHQWPATLVQPVGSPLSLECTVEGTSNPNLYWYRQAAGRGLQLLFYSVGIGQISSEVPQNLSASRPQDRQFILSSKKLLLSDSGFYLCAWSIHSGNTIYFGEGSWLTVV.

V is TRBV19 and J is TRBJ2-3, with 7 nucleotides matching TRBD2. Germline lookup yields CDR1 LNHDA and CDR2 SQIVND (reference sequence). With 5 bases clipped from V and 2 bases from J, the junction kept 7 bases outside the gene matches. The CDR3 has 15 residues. In nucleotides, the CDR3 is TGTGCCAGTAGTCCTCGGGAGGCTTACACAGATACGCAGTATTTT. As protein: CASSPREAYTDTQYF.

This sequence joins TRBV4-2 and TRBJ2-7; 10 bases are shared with TRBD2. This CDR3 has 15 residues. CDR1 is LGHNA, CDR2 YNFKEQ, per germline. V shed 0 bases and J 5 bases; nucleotides not matched to a gene: 4. CDR3 protein: CASSQDPGTSDEQYF. CDR3 bases: TGTGCCAGCAGCCAAGACCCCGGGACTAGCGACGAGCAGTACTTC.

Regarding this clone: The same CDR3 is also encoded by other DNA sequences in this sample. The rearrangement joins TRBV5-1 to TRBJ2-7, with 8 bases fitting TRBD2. The junction had 6 bases not matched to a gene; V was cut back by 0 bases and J by 7 bases. The CDR3 loop spans 14 amino acids. CDR1 is SGHRS, CDR2 YFSETQ, per germline. CDR3 loop: CASSLERGLEEQYF. CDR3 DNA: TGCGCCAGCAGCTTGGAGCGGGGGCTAGAAGAGCAGTACTTC.

The J gene is TRBJ2-1, the V gene TRBV6-7; 10 bases map to TRBD2. TRBV6-7 carries the ORF label, with uncertain function. The CDR3 sequence is 14 residues long. Losses at the gene ends were 6 bases for V and 2 bases for J; bases not matched to a gene: 1. The CDR3 DNA is TGTGCCAGCAGAGCGGGAGGGGCCTACAATGAGCAGTTCTTC. As protein: CASRAGGAYNEQFF.

The chain recombines TRBV7-8 with TRBJ2-2, with D perhaps matching TRBD2 (6 bases). The V gene's germline CDR1 is SGHVS and CDR2 FQNEAQ. Trimming stripped 5 bases from V and 4 bases from J, with 14 bases between. The CDR3 has 15 residues. The DNA for the CDR3 is TGTGCCAGCAGCCCCCTTAGGGGAGGCACCGGGGAGCTGTTTTTT. Translating it yields CASSPLRGGTGELFF.

V usage is TRBV7-8 and J usage is TRBJ2-3, with D perhaps TRBD2 (5 bases). With 4 bases removed from V and 2 bases from J, the gap between germline ends came to 7 bases. Per the germline V gene, CDR1 is SGHVS and CDR2 is FQNEAQ. This CDR3 has 13 amino acids. CDR3 sequence: CASSSGSTDTQYF. For the CDR3, the DNA is TGTGCCAGCAGCTCGGGGTCCACAGATACGCAGTATTTT.

The V gene is TRBV6-5, the J gene TRBJ1-4, with D tentatively TRBD1 (5 bases). The germline gives CDR1 MNHEY, CDR2 SVGAGI. V was trimmed by 0 bases and J by 0 bases, leaving 8 bases between them. This CDR3 spans 16 amino acids. CDR3 DNA sequence: TGTGCCAGCAGTTACTCGACGGGGGCAACTAATGAAAAACTGTTTTTT. It encodes CASSYSTGATNEKLFF.